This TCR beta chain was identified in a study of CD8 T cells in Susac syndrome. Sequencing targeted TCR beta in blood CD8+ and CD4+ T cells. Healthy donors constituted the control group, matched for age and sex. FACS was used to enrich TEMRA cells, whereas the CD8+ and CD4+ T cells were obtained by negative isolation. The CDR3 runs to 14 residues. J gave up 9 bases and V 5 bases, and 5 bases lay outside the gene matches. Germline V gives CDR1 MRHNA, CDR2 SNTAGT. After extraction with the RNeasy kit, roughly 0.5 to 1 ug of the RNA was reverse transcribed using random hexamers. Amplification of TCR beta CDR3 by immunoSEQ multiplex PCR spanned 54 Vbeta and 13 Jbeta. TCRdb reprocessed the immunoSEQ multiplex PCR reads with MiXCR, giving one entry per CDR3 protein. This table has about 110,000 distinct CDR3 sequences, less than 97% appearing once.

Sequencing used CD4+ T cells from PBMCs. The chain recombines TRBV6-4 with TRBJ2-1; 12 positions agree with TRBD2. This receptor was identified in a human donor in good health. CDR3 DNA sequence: TGTGCCAGCAGTCGGACTAGCGGGATTGGTGAGCAGTTCTTC. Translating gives CASSRTSGIGEQFF.